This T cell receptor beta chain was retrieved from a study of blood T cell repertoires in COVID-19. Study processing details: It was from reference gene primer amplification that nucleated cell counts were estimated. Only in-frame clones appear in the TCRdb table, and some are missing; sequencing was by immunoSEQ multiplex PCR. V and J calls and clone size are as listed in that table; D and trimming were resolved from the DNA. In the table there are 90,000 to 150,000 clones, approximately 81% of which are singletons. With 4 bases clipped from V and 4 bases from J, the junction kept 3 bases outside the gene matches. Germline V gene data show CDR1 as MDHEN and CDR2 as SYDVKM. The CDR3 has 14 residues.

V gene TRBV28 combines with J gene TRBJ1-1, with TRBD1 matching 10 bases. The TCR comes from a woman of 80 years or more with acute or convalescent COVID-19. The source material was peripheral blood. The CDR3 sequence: CASSSDRGVTEAFF. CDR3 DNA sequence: TGTGCCAGCAGTTCGGACAGGGGGGTCACTGAAGCTTTCTTT.